The clone carrying this T cell receptor beta chain has more than one count but fewer than ten. Germline loops: CDR1 SGHRS, CDR2 YFSETQ. J lost 0 bases, V lost 5 bases, and 8 bases had no gene match. The CDR3 sequence is 17 residues long. In the PCR, 60 Vbeta and 13 Jbeta primers were used. TCRdb's table, derived via immunoSEQ multiplex PCR, lists solely in-frame clones and lacks some. This table holds some 150,000 clones, about 80% found once. These data originate in a study of cytomegalovirus exposure and HLA in healthy donors. Sample: PBMCs. This chain joins TRBV5-1 and TRBJ2-5, with 12 bases that match TRBD2. This TCR derives from a woman in her fifties or sixties in good health and CMV-seronegative. The CDR3: CASRFPGLAGNQETQYF. CDR3 DNA sequence: TGCGCCAGCAGGTTTCCGGGACTAGCGGGCAACCAAGAGACCCAGTACTTC.